This TCR beta chain was identified during a study of blood T cell repertoires in COVID-19. Overall study context: Samples taken during acute and convalescent COVID-19 were collected in the United States, Italy and Spain. T cells, B-cell-depleted T cells, or PBMCs provided the cDNA or gDNA that served as material.

Authors' data handling: Using reference gene primer amplification, nucleated cell counts were estimated. Sequenced by immunoSEQ multiplex PCR; TCRdb stores in-frame clones only, minus some. V, J and clone size were drawn from that table, and D and trimming were deduced from the DNA. The profile shows roughly 250,000 clones, roughly 80% of them singletons. V lost 0 bases and J lost 2; bases outside the gene matches: 2. Germline V gene lookup returns CDR1 LGHDT and CDR2 YNNKEL (reference sequence). The CDR3 spans 16 residues. The chain uses TRBV3-1 (or the pseudogene TRBV3-2) and TRBJ2-3; 10 nucleotides line up with TRBD2. The material sequenced was peripheral blood. This receptor was taken from an elderly woman with acute or convalescent COVID-19. The CDR3 sequence is CASSQDLAGATDTQYF. CDR3 nucleotide sequence: TGTGCCAGCAGCCAAGATCTAGCGGGGGCCACAGATACGCAGTATTTT.